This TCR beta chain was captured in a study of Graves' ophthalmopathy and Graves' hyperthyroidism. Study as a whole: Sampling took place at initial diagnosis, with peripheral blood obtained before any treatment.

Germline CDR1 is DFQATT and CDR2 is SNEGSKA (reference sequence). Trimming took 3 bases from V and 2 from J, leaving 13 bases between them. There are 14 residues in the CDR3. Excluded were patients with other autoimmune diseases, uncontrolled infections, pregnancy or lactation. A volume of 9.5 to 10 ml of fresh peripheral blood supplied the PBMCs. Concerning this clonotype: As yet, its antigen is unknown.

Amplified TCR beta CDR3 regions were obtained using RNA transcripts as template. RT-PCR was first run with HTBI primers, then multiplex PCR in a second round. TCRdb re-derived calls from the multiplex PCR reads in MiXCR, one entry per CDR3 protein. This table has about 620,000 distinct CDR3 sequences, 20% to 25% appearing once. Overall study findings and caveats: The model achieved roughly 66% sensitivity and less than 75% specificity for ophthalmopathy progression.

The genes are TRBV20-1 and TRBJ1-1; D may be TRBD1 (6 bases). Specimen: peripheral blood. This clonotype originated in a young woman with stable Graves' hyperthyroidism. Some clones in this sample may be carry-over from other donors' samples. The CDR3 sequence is CSASWGRRNTEAFF. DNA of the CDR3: TGCAGTGCTAGTTGGGGGCGAAGAAACACTGAAGCTTTCTTT.